These 30 T cell receptor beta chains originate from one sample sequenced in a study of T cells in Graves' hyperthyroidism and ophthalmopathy. TCR beta CDR3 regions were amplified from RNA. Researchers ran a first-round RT-PCR on the TCR CDR3 using the HTBI primer set. TCRdb redid the calling of the multiplex PCR reads with MiXCR, one entry per CDR3 protein. The data show around 300,000 distinct CDR3 sequences, roughly 13% seen once. Sequencing was performed on blood. The receptors come from a woman in her 40s with Graves' hyperthyroidism.

The table lists this clonotype with many counts. The V gene is TRBV5-1, the J gene TRBJ1-1; tentatively, D is TRBD1 (6 bases). CDR3 length equals 14 residues. V shed 3 bases and J shed 4 bases, with 13 bases lying between them. Germline-derived CDR1 and CDR2 are SGHRS and YFSETQ. The CDR3 DNA reads TGCGCCAGCAGCTGGGGAAGAGGGGGCACTGAAGCTTTCTTT. Protein product: CASSWGRGGTEAFF. The variable domain in full, completed from reference TRBV5-1 and TRBJ1-1, reads KAGVTQTPRYLIKTRGQQVTLSCSPISGHRSVSWYQQTPGQGLQFLFEYFSETQRNKGNFPGRFSGRQFSNSRSEMNVSTLELGDSALYLCASSWGRGGTEAFFGQGTRLTVV.

This clonotype was seen repeatedly, ten times or more. The chain links TRBV30 to TRBJ1-5; D remains unclear. Germline CDR1 and CDR2: GTSNPN and SVGIG (reference sequence). With 0 bases removed from V and 2 bases from J, the gap between germline ends came to 8 bases. The CDR3 consists of 14 residues. CDR3 residues: CAWSVGIGNQPQHF. Written as DNA, the CDR3 is TGTGCCTGGAGTGTGGGAATCGGCAATCAGCCCCAGCATTTT.

This chain uses TRBV19 with TRBJ2-3; D possibly corresponds to TRBD2 (6 bases). This CDR3 has 13 residues. Germline-derived CDR1 and CDR2 are LNHDA and SQIVND (reference sequence). Deletions cut 8 bases from V and 8 bases from J, with 17 bases between. CDR3 sequence (DNA): TGTGCCAGTCGGAATGGCGGGGAGGCTACGCAGTATTTT. As protein: CASRNGGEATQYF.

This clonotype was observed many times. This chain connects TRBV3-1 to TRBJ1-1; the D gene is possibly TRBD1 (6 bases). The CDR3 covers 15 residues. Germline CDR1 reads LGHDT; CDR2 reads YNNKEL (reference sequence). Trimming pared 2 bases from V and 1 base from J, leaving 11 bases between. As DNA, the CDR3 is TGTGCCAGCAGCCAAAGGCAGGGGCGGAACACTGAAGCTTTCTTT. Amino acids: CASSQRQGRNTEAFF.

This sequence joins TRBV24-1 and TRBJ2-1, with 10 bases that match TRBD1. The ends lost 3 bases at V and 10 bases at J; junction bases unmatched: 11. The germline CDR1 and CDR2 sequences are KGHDR and SFDVKD. The CDR3 length is 16 residues. Here the CDR3 DNA reads TGTGCCACCAGTGATCGTCGGACAGGGGGGATTGGGGAGCAGTTCTTC. Encoded protein: CATSDRRTGGIGEQFF.

This clonotype was counted ten times or more. J is TRBJ2-3 and V is TRBV5-5; 7 nucleotides agree with TRBD2. V gave up 2 bases and J gave up 1 base; unmatched junction bases: 1. CDR1 and CDR2 from the germline V gene are SGHKS and YYEKEE (reference sequence). There are 14 residues in the CDR3. The CDR3 DNA is TGTGCCAGCAGCTTCACTAGCGGCACAGATACGCAGTATTTT. Translated: CASSFTSGTDTQYF. Drawing the rest from reference TRBV5-5 and TRBJ2-3, the complete variable domain is DAGVTQSPTHLIKTRGQQVTLRCSPISGHKSVSWYQQVLGQGPQFIFQYYEKEERGRGNFPDRFSARQFPNYSSELNVNALLLGDSALYLCASSFTSGTDTQYFGPGTRLTVL.

The sample holds a few counts of this clonotype. The V and J genes are TRBV19 and TRBJ2-1; D might be TRBD2 (5 bases). V gave up 0 bases and J gave up 10 bases, with 22 bases separating them. The V gene's germline CDR1 is LNHDA and CDR2 SQIVND (reference sequence). The CDR3 is 17 amino acids. The CDR3 nucleotides read TGTGCCAGTAGTATAGAGGTGCGAGGACCAAAGACTAAGGAGCAGTTCTTC. It translates to CASSIEVRGPKTKEQFF.

This clonotype was observed a handful of times. A much larger clone sits a single nucleotide away, making a read error possible. This chain joins TRBV2 and TRBJ2-1; maybe TRBD2 (5 bases). V was trimmed by 2 bases and J by 3 bases, leaving 17 bases between them. The CDR3 is made up of 17 amino acids. Germline V CDR1 and CDR2: SNHLY, FYNNEI. The CDR3 nucleotides read TGTGCCAGCAGTGAACGCTCGACTAACGGGAACTACAATGAGCAGTTCTTC. This encodes CASSERSTNGNYNEQFF.

This clonotype was counted only a few times. The V call is TRBV7-2, the J call TRBJ2-2; D may be TRBD1 (6 bases). This CDR3 has 14 amino acids. Germline V gene data show CDR1 as SGHTA and CDR2 as FQGNSA. Trimming removed 6 bases from V and 3 bases from J, with 11 bases in between. The CDR3 sequence: CASSYRVDTGELFF. Here the CDR3 DNA reads TGTGCCAGCAGTTACAGGGTAGACACCGGGGAGCTGTTTTTT.

At least ten counts were recorded for this clonotype. V and J are TRBV3-1 and TRBJ1-4, with a tentative D call TRBD1 (6 bases). Germline CDR1 LGHDT, CDR2 YNNKEL (reference sequence). The CDR3 covers 15 residues. The V and J ends lost 4 bases and 8 bases respectively, with 17 bases between them. CDR3 loop: CASSRTGSLEEKLFF. In nucleotides, the CDR3 is TGTGCCAGCAGCCGAACAGGGTCTTTAGAGGAAAAACTGTTTTTT.

This clonotype occurred many times. This chain uses TRBV6-1 with TRBJ2-5; 10 nucleotides match TRBD2. Germline CDR1 and CDR2: MNHNS and SASEGT. CDR3 size: 16 residues. V dropped 6 bases and J dropped 5; count of bases not matched to a gene: 12. The CDR3 is CASSRTSGELGETQYF. In nucleotides, the CDR3 is TGTGCCAGCAGCAGGACTAGCGGAGAGCTGGGTGAGACCCAGTACTTC.

This clonotype was picked up many times. The chain carries TRBV12-3 or TRBV12-4 and TRBJ2-7; 10 positions agree with TRBD2. This CDR3 spans 15 amino acids. With V trimmed by 6 bases and J by 0 bases, 5 bases remained unmatched. The CDR3 sequence: CASRFGTSASYEQYF. The CDR3 nucleotides are TGTGCCAGCAGATTTGGGACTAGCGCCTCCTACGAGCAGTACTTC.

This clonotype was seen ten or more times. The chain recombines TRBV28 with TRBJ2-5; 7 nucleotides align to TRBD1. V shed 7 bases, J shed 2 bases, and the junction held 16 bases outside the gene matches. Germline CDR1 is MDHEN and CDR2 is SYDVKM. This CDR3 has 17 residues. CDR3 nucleotide sequence: TGTGCCAGCAATCCGAGCCGGGACAGTATGATTCAAGAGACCCAGTACTTC. It codes for CASNPSRDSMIQETQYF.

The rearrangement links TRBV2 to TRBJ2-6; 10 nucleotides line up with TRBD1. Unmatched junction bases numbered 12, after V lost 11 bases and J lost 2 bases. The CDR3 has 17 residues. Germline CDR1 reads SNHLY; CDR2 reads FYNNEI. CDR3 protein: CAGITRDRGTGANVLTF. CDR3 DNA: TGTGCCGGCATCACCCGGGACAGGGGAACTGGGGCCAACGTCCTGACTTTC.

The chain combines TRBV18 with TRBJ2-1, with D tentatively TRBD1 (5 bases). Per the germline V gene, CDR1 is KGHSH and CDR2 is LQKENI. CDR3 length: 15 residues. With 0 bases removed from V and 3 bases from J, the gap between germline ends came to 9 bases. The CDR3 DNA follows: TGTGCCAGCTCACCACCGAGAGACAGCTACAATGAGCAGTTCTTC. It specifies CASSPPRDSYNEQFF.

The chain couples TRBV2 to TRBJ2-1; perhaps D is TRBD1 or TRBD2 (5 bases each). Germline V gives CDR1 SNHLY, CDR2 FYNNEI. This CDR3 region has 15 residues. V was trimmed by 1 base and J by 2 bases, leaving 9 bases between them. The chain's CDR3 is CASSEGMGAYNEQFF. The CDR3 DNA follows: TGTGCCAGCAGTGAAGGGATGGGGGCCTACAATGAGCAGTTCTTC.

The sample holds a few counts of this clonotype. The J gene is TRBJ2-5, the V gene TRBV15; 7 nucleotides line up with TRBD2. V lost 6 bases and J lost 0; bases outside the gene matches: 1. This CDR3 is built from 13 residues. The germline V gene has CDR1 LNHNV and CDR2 YYDKDF (reference sequence). The CDR3 DNA is TGTGCCACCAGGGCGGGAGACCAAGAGACCCAGTACTTC. Protein sequence: CATRAGDQETQYF.

This clonotype was detected ten times or more. The V and J genes are TRBV20-1 and TRBJ1-2; D is unclear. The length of the CDR3 is 13 residues. Trimming stripped 1 base from V and 8 bases from J, with 14 bases between. CDR1 is DFQATT and CDR2 is SNEGSKA in the germline V gene (reference sequence). This CDR3 reads CSARVTAPEGYTF. CDR3 in DNA: TGCAGTGCTAGAGTAACTGCTCCGGAGGGCTACACCTTC.

The V and J genes are TRBV28 and TRBJ1-5; TRBD1 matches at 10 bases. The CDR3 runs to 16 residues. Germline CDR1 is MDHEN and CDR2 is SYDVKM. The junction had 10 bases not matched to a gene; V was cut back by 4 bases and J by 7 bases. The CDR3 nucleotides read TGTGCCAGCAGTTCAATCACCGGGACAGGGGCGCAGCCCCAGCATTTT. Amino acids: CASSSITGTGAQPQHF.

This clonotype was seen a few times. This sequence joins TRBV27 and TRBJ2-7, with TRBD2 matching over 12 bases. CDR3 size: 14 residues. With V trimmed by 6 bases and J by 4 bases, 4 bases remained unmatched. CDR1 is MNHEY, CDR2 SMNVEV, per germline (reference sequence). The CDR3 loop is CASSYGLAGYEQYF. The CDR3 nucleotides read TGTGCCAGCAGCTACGGACTAGCGGGATACGAGCAGTACTTC.

This clonotype was counted ten times or more. The V gene is TRBV13, the J gene TRBJ1-1; no reliable D call. From germline, CDR1 is PRHDT and CDR2 FYEKMQ (reference sequence). CDR3 length: 14 residues. V was cut by 5 bases and J by 1 base, with 11 bases left in between. CDR3 protein: CASSLGGPNTEAFF. CDR3 nucleotides: TGTGCCAGCAGCCTGGGCGGCCCGAACACTGAAGCTTTCTTT.

The chain has TRBV7-9 and TRBJ1-1; 7 nucleotides match TRBD1. The CDR3 is made up of 13 amino acids. Germline CDR1 is SEHNR and CDR2 is FQNEAQ (reference sequence). V shed 5 bases and J 5 bases; nucleotides not matched to a gene: 5. The CDR3 region is CASSQGVWTEAFF. The DNA for the CDR3 is TGTGCCAGCAGCCAGGGGGTCTGGACTGAAGCTTTCTTT. Full variable domain (rest looked up from reference TRBV7-9 and TRBJ1-1): DTGVSQNPRHKITKRGQNVTFRCDPISEHNRLYWYRQTLGQGPEFLTYFQNEAQLEKSRLLSDRFSAERPKGSFSTLEIQRTEQGDSAMYLCASSQGVWTEAFFGQGTRLTVV.

This clonotype appeared a few times. A much larger clonotype is one base distant, so this may be a read error. As the CDR3 is not closed by the conserved phenylalanine or tryptophan, this likely results from a read error. The chain carries TRBV6-1 and TRBJ1-1, with TRBD1 matching over 8 bases. V lost 0 bases, J lost 2 bases, and 5 bases stayed unmatched. Germline loops: CDR1 MNHNS, CDR2 SASEGT. This CDR3 is built from 16 residues. Here the CDR3 reads CASSEATGAVNTEAFL. The DNA of the CDR3 is TGTGCCAGCAGTGAAGCGACAGGGGCGGTCAACACTGAAGCTTTCCTT.

The sample holds many counts of this clonotype. The chain uses TRBV11-2 and TRBJ2-3, with D unresolved. The CDR3 consists of 12 residues. Germline CDR1 reads SGHAT; CDR2 reads FQNNGV. The V end lost 3 bases, the J end lost 2 bases, and 3 bases lay between the germline ends. The CDR3 sequence is CASSLNTDTQYF. DNA for the CDR3: TGTGCCAGCAGCTTGAACACAGATACGCAGTATTTT.

This clonotype was recorded many times. The rearrangement joins TRBV6-1 to TRBJ2-7, with TRBD2 identical over 14 bases. The germline gives CDR1 MNHNS, CDR2 SASEGT. This CDR3 region has 16 residues. Losses at the gene ends were 6 bases for V and 3 bases for J; bases not matched to a gene: 7. The CDR3 is CASRLGLAGGHYEQYF. Here the CDR3 DNA reads TGTGCCAGCAGACTTGGACTAGCGGGAGGCCACTACGAGCAGTACTTC.

V is TRBV6-2 or TRBV6-3 and J is TRBJ1-1, with TRBD1 matching over 11 bases. V gave up 6 bases and J gave up 0 bases; unmatched junction bases: 6. Per germline, CDR1 MNHEY and CDR2 SVGEGT. The CDR3 covers 16 residues. The CDR3 reads CASRPGQGGVNTEAFF. DNA for the CDR3: TGTGCCAGCAGACCGGGACAGGGGGGGGTGAACACTGAAGCTTTCTTT.

This clonotype has ten or more counts. The rearrangement joins TRBV12-3 or TRBV12-4 to TRBJ1-6, with TRBD1 matching over 9 bases. V shed 3 bases and J 10 bases; nucleotides not matched to a gene: 4. The CDR3 extends over 14 amino acids. CDR3 sequence: CASSFTGGRSPLHF. CDR3 nucleotides: TGTGCCAGCAGTTTCACAGGGGGCAGGTCACCCCTCCACTTT.

Ten or more counts support this clonotype. V gene TRBV10-3 combines with J gene TRBJ1-3, with D possibly TRBD1 on 6 matching bases. Germline lookup yields CDR1 ENHRY and CDR2 SYGVKD. Deletions cut 7 bases from V and 2 bases from J, with 12 bases between. The CDR3 consists of 14 residues. CDR3 nucleotides: TGTGCCATCAAACAGGGCCTCGCTGGAAACACCATATATTTT. Its translation is CAIKQGLAGNTIYF.

This rearrangement joins TRBV6-1 to TRBJ2-2; D assignment may be TRBD1 or TRBD2 (6 bases each). The CDR3 covers 16 residues. CDR1 is MNHNS, CDR2 SASEGT, per germline. V lost 0 bases and J lost 7, with 15 bases in between. DNA of the CDR3: TGTGCCAGCAGTGAAGCGAGAGGGGGAGGAGGCGGGGAGCTGTTTTTT. Translation gives CASSEARGGGGGELFF.

This clonotype came up many times. The chain combines TRBV13 with TRBJ2-1, with D maybe TRBD2 (6 bases). Trimming took off 7 bases at V and 10 bases at J, with 17 bases between the two ends. Germline loops: CDR1 PRHDT, CDR2 FYEKMQ (reference sequence). The CDR3 runs to 13 residues. The CDR3 region is CASTHGTLNEQFF. The CDR3 region has the DNA TGTGCCAGCACCCATGGGACTCTGAACGAGCAGTTCTTC. The variable domain in full, completed from reference TRBV13 and TRBJ2-1, reads AAGVIQSPRHLIKEKRETATLKCYPIPRHDTVYWYQQGPGQDPQFLISFYEKMQSDKGSIPDRFSAQQFSDYHSELNMSSLELGDSALYFCASTHGTLNEQFFGPGTRLTVL.